This entry features one T cell receptor (beta chain) sequence. Its antigen is currently unknown. This same CDR3 is encoded by further DNA sequences in the sample. The data were taken from a study of OX40 agonist ivuxolimab in advanced cancers. Repertoires were generated with immunoSEQ multiplex PCR, while TCRdb's copy carries only in-frame clones and drops some. This table has roughly 59,000 clones, roughly 84% appearing once. V was clipped by 0 bases and J by 1 base, with 0 bases between them. The germline V gene encodes CDR1 LNHNV and CDR2 YYDKDF (reference sequence). The CDR3 has 12 amino acids. Study-wide results and limits: The work left the antigen specificity of expanded peripheral T cells undetermined.

This receptor was taken from an adult with an advanced solid tumor such as melanoma, head and neck, liver or kidney cancer. The input for sequencing was CD4+ or CD8+ T cells sorted from blood, taken in a trial of the OX40 agonist ivuxolimab. This rearrangement joins TRBV15 to TRBJ2-5; no reliable D call. CDR3 loop: CATSRDQETQYF. The CDR3 DNA reads as TGTGCCACCAGCAGAGACCAAGAGACCCAGTACTTC.